The subject of this entry is one TCR beta chain. Its antigen is not known. The protocol was immunoSEQ multiplex PCR, while the TCRdb copy is restricted to in-frame clones and leaves out a portion. The data hold fewer than 200,000 clones, with around 93% observed a single time. This sample is drawn from a study of T cell responses to AZD1222 COVID-19 vaccine. About the research overall: Pooling covered second doses at about 4 or about 12 weeks.

General study points: There were mostly white British donors and more females than males, and clonal diversity was possibly underestimated. Reportedly, close to half of spike-specific TCRs are directed against unmutated variant regions. Spike was spanned by vaccine-associated CD4 TCRs, with dominance at 160-218 and 743-854.

CDR1 MDHEN and CDR2 SYDVKM come from the germline V gene. The CDR3 covers 12 residues. With 8 bases removed from V and 3 bases from J, the gap between germline ends came to 10 bases. The source of this sequence is an adult in good health. Sequencing was performed on peripheral blood, taken on day 0 of AZD1222 vaccination. The rearrangement uses TRBV28 and TRBJ1-1; no clear D. CDR3 sequence (DNA): TGTGCCAGCGCACCGGCCTACACTGAAGCTTTCTTT. As protein: CASAPAYTEAFF.